The entry below describes one TCR beta chain. V was pared by 3 bases and J by 3 bases, with 4 bases of the junction left unmatched. Germline loops: CDR1 SGHRS, CDR2 YFSETQ. The CDR3 length is 15 residues. The data belong to a study of metastatic and nonmetastatic thyroid tumors. TCRdb reanalyzed the PCR reads via MiXCR. The data hold fewer than 35,000 clones, with less than 25% observed a single time. Before thyroid surgery, none of the patients had received any treatment. The source of this sequence is a female donor with papillary thyroid cancer or a benign thyroid nodule (not recorded which). Some clones in this sample may be carry-over from other donors' samples. Material: blood. The chain carries TRBV5-1 and TRBJ2-3, with 10 bases identical to TRBD2. CDR3 sequence: CASSSTSGTTDTQYF. Here the CDR3 DNA reads TGCGCCAGCAGCTCCACTAGCGGGACGACAGATACGCAGTATTTT.